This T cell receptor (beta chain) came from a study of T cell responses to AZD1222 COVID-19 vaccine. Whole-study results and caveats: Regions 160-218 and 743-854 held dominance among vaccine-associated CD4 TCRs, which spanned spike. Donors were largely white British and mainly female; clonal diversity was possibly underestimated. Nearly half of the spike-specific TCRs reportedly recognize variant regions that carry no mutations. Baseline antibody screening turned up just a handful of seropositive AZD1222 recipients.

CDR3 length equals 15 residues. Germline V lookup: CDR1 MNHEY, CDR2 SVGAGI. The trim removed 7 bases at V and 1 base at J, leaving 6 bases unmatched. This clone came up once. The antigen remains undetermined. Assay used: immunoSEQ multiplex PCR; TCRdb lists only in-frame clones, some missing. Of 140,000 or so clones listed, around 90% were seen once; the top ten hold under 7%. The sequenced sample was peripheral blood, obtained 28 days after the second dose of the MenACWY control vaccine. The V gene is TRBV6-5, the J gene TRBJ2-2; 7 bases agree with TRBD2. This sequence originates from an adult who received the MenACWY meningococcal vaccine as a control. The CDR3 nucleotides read TGTGCCAGCAAGGGAGGGGACCTGAACACCGGGGAGCTGTTTTTT. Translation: CASKGGDLNTGELFF.